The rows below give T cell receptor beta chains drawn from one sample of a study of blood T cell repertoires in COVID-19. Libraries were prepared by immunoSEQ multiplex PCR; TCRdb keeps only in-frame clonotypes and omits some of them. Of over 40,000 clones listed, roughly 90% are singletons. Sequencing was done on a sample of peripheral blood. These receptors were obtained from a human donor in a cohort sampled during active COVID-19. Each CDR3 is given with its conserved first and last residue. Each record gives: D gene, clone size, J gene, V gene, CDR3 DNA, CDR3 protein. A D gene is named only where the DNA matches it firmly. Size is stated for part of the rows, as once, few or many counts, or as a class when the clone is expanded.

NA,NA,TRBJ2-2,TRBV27,TGTGCCAGCAGTTTATCGTCGGCCGGGGAGCTGTTTTTT,CASSLSSAGELFF
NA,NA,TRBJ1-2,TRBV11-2,TGTGCCAGCAGCCCAATACGACAGATTAAAATCTATGGCTACACCTTC,CASSPIRQIKIYGYTF
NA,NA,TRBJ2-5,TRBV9,TGTGCCAGCAGCCCCACCGGGAGCCAAGAGACCCAGTACTTC,CASSPTGSQETQYF
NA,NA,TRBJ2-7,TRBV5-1,TGCGCCAGCAGTGCAGGGTCCTACGAGCAGTACTTC,CASSAGSYEQYF
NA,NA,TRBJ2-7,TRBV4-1,TGCGCCAGCAGCCTAGAACCGGGCTACAGGACGGGCGAGCAGTACTTC,CASSLEPGYRTGEQYF
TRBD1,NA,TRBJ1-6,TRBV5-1,TGCGCCAGCGGACGGACAGGGGGAGACTCACCCCTCCACTTT,CASGRTGGDSPLHF
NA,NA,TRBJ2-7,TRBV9,TGTGCCAGCAGCGTAGGGAGGGACTACGAGCAGTACTTC,CASSVGRDYEQYF
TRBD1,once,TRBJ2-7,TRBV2,TGTGCCAGCAGTGAAGCGCGAGGGGGCGGCGAGCAGTACTTC,CASSEARGGGEQYF
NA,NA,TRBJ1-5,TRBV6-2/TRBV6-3,TGTGCCAGCAGTTACGTCCCCGGGTTGGAGCGCAATCAGCCCCAGCATTTT,CASSYVPGLERNQPQHF
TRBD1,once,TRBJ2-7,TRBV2,TGTGCCAGCAGCGGACAGGGGGGAAACGAGCAGTACTTC,CASSGQGGNEQYF
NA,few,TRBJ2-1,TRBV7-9,TGTGCCAGCAGCGAAAAGGGCGGGGGCGATGAGCAGTTCTTC,CASSEKGGGDEQFF
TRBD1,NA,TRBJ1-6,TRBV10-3,TGTGCCATCGCCCGGGACAGGTTAAATAATTCACCCCTCCACTTT,CAIARDRLNNSPLHF
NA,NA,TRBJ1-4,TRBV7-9,TGTGCCAGCACCGAAACGGGGGGACAAGTCAATGAAAAACTGTTTTTT,CASTETGGQVNEKLFF
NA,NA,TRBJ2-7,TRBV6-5,TGTGCCAGGGGCCGGGATGGCCGAAACGAGCAGTACTTC,CARGRDGRNEQYF
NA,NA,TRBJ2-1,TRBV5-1,TGCGCCAGCAGAGCGCCTGCGGCCTACAATGAGCAGTTCTTC,CASRAPAAYNEQFF
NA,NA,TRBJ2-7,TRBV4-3,TGCGCCAGCAGCCAGGGCCCCCAGAGCGCGAGGGCTACGGAGCAGTACTTC,CASSQGPQSARATEQYF
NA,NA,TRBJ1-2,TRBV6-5,TGTGCCAGCAGACGGACAGCCACTAACTATGGCTACACCTTC,CASRRTATNYGYTF
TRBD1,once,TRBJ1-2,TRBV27,TGTGCCAGCAGTTTGACAGGGAGCGGCTATGGCTACACCTTC,CASSLTGSGYGYTF
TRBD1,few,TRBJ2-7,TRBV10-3,TGTGCCATCAGTGAAGTTACGACAGGGTCCTACTACGAGCAGTACTTC,CAISEVTTGSYYEQYF
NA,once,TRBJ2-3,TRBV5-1,TGCGCCAGCAGCTTGGCCCGTATGACAGATACGCAGTATTTT,CASSLARMTDTQYF
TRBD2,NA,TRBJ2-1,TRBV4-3,TGCGCCAGCAGCCAAGATCAAACTAGCGGGGGCAAGGTCTTC,CASSQDQTSGGKVF
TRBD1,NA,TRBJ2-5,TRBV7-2,TGTGCCAGCAGCTTCGGGACAGGGGCCAGACGTTTTAGAGAGACCCAGTACTTC,CASSFGTGARRFRETQYF
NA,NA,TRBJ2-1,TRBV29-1,TGCAGCGTTGACTTAGGGGGATTCCGAAATGAGCAGTTCTTC,CSVDLGGFRNEQFF
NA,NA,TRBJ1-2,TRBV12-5,TGTGCTAGTGGTTTGGTAGTCGGTCGGGGGGGTTATGGCTACACCTTC,CASGLVVGRGGYGYTF
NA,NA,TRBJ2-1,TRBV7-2,TGTGCCAGCAGCTTAGGAGGAACTGCCTCCTACAATGAGCAGTTCTTC,CASSLGGTASYNEQFF
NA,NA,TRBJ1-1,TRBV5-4,TGTGCCAGCAGCCCCGGCCGGGGGGCTGAAGCTTTCTTT,CASSPGRGAEAFF
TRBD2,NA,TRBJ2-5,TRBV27,TGTGCCAGCAGGCCCACCAGACTAGCGGTCCAAGAGACCCAGTACTTC,CASRPTRLAVQETQYF
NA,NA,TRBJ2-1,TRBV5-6,TGTGCCAGCAGCTTGACGGGGGGCAGGTCCTACAATGAGCAGTTCTTC,CASSLTGGRSYNEQFF
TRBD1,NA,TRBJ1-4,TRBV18,TGTGCCAGCTCCCCCAGGACAGGGGGCTATGAAAAACTGTTTTTT,CASSPRTGGYEKLFF
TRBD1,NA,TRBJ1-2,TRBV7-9,TGTGCCAGCAGCTTAGAGACAGGGGCAAATGGCTACACCTTC,CASSLETGANGYTF
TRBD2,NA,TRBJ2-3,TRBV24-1,TGTGCCACCAGTGATTCCTCTAGCGGGGGGGCCCCAGATACGCAGTATTTT,CATSDSSSGGAPDTQYF
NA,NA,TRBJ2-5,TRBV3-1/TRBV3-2,TGTGCCAGTCTAGCGCCGCAAGAGACCCAGTACTTC,CASLAPQETQYF
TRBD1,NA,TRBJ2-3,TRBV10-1,TGCGCCAGCTCGGACAGGGGGCTCTCCCCAGATACGCAGTATTTT,CASSDRGLSPDTQYF
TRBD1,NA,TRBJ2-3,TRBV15,TGTGCCACCAGCGGACAGGGGGTGACAGATACGCAGTATTTT,CATSGQGVTDTQYF
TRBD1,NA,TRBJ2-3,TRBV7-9,TGTGCCAGCATCACCCCCACAGGGGCGTATTTT,CASITPTGAYF
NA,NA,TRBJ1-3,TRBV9,TGTGCCAGCAGCTCACAGAGCTCTGGAAACACCATATATTTT,CASSSQSSGNTIYF
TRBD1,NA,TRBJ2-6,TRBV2,TGTGCCAGCAGTGATGGGACAGGGGGGTCCCCTGGGGCCAACGTCCTGACTTTC,CASSDGTGGSPGANVLTF
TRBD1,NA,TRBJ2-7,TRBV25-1,TGTGCCAGCAGTGATCCTGGGACAGTCGGCTACGAGCAGTACTTC,CASSDPGTVGYEQYF
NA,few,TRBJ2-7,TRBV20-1,TGCAGTGCTAGTGGCGGGGCCCCGGCCTCCTACGAGCAGTACTTC,CSASGGAPASYEQYF
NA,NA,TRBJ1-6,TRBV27,TGTGCCAGCAGACAAACAGGGTCCAGGTTTTCACCCCTCCACTTT,CASRQTGSRFSPLHF
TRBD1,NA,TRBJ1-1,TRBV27,TGTGCCAGCACTCTACGAGGGGGGACAGGGGTATACACTGAAGCTTTCTTT,CASTLRGGTGVYTEAFF
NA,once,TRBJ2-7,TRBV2,TGTGCCAGCACCGCAGGGTTCACCCCTGGATACGAGCAGTACTTC,CASTAGFTPGYEQYF
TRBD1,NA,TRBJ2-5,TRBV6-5,TGTGCCAGCAGTTACTCTGGACAGGGTGGGAAAGAGACCCAGTACTTC,CASSYSGQGGKETQYF
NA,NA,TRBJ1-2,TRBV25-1,TGTGCCAGCGGGCAGATCTATGGCTACACCTTC,CASGQIYGYTF
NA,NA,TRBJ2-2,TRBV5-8,TGTGCCAGCAGCTTGGGCCGCGTCACCGGGGAGCTGTTTTTT,CASSLGRVTGELFF
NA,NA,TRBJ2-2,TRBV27,TGTGCCAGCAGTTTCGGGTTGGGGCCCCCGAACACCGGGGAGCTGTTTTTT,CASSFGLGPPNTGELFF
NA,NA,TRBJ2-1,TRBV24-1,TGTGCCACCAGTGCAGCCCGGGAGCTGTTCTTC,CATSAARELFF
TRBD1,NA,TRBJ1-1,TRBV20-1,TGCAGTGCCACGGGACAGCGAGAAGCTTTCTTT,CSATGQREAFF
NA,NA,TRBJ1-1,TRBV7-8,TGTGCCAGCAGGTCAGGGTTTGTCAACACTGAAGCTTTCTTT,CASRSGFVNTEAFF
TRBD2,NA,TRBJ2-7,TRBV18,TGTGCCAGCTCCGGCGGGGGGTTCGCCGAGCAGTACTTC,CASSGGGFAEQYF
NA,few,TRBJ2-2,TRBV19,TGTGCCAGTAGTATAAGGGGCGGGGAGCTGTTTTTT,CASSIRGGELFF
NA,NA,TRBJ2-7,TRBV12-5,TGCGCTAGTGGTTTGCACAGGGTAGAAGAGCAGTACTTC,CASGLHRVEEQYF
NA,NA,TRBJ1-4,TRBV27,TGTGCCAGCAGTAGACAGTCTAATGAAAAACTGTTTTTT,CASSRQSNEKLFF
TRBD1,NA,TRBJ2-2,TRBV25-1,TGTGCCAGCAGACAAACAGGGGTGGGTGCCGGGGAGCTGTTTTTT,CASRQTGVGAGELFF
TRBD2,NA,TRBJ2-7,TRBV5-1,TGCGCCAGCAGCCCCAACCCTAGCGGGGCAACCTACGAGCAGTACTTC,CASSPNPSGATYEQYF